A single sample is the source of the 20 T cell receptor beta chains below, sequenced in a study of CD8 T cells in ankylosing spondylitis (dated by TCRdb to about 2017). What the work shows at the level of the full study, not this receptor alone: A TCR beta motif made up of 7 to 9 highly homologous amino acid variants appeared to be characteristic of blood from ankylosing spondylitis patients.

These receptors' antigens are unknown. The library was made by 5' RACE. The sequencing machine was an Illumina HiSeq 2500. In TCRdb, the public reads were trimmed at Q25 with fastp and aligned with MiXCR, with productive beta chains retained. A single entry per CDR3 protein holds the most common genes and DNA from its merged rows. The sample includes about 480,000 distinct CDR3 sequences, with 15% to 20% observed a single time. The ten largest account for approximately 1% of the sample. The specimen sequenced was blood, either unsorted or a sorted T cell fraction (not recorded which). All receptors derive from a male donor with ankylosing spondylitis.

This clonotype was recorded a few times. The CDR3 DNA reads as TGTGCCAGCAGCCAAGGGGGGACAGGGGGAGAGACCCAGTACTTC. This sequence encodes CASSQGGTGGETQYF. V and J are TRBV3-1 and TRBJ2-5; 11 bases line up with TRBD1. CDR1 is LGHDT, CDR2 YNNKEL, per germline (reference sequence). V was pared by 1 base and J by 4 bases, with 2 bases of the junction left unmatched. This CDR3 has 15 residues.

The sample holds a few counts of this clonotype. V gene TRBV3-1 combines with J gene TRBJ1-3, with D hard to call. The CDR3 length is 16 residues. The ends were cut back, 0 bases at V and 5 bases at J, with 14 bases in the middle. Germline CDR1 reads LGHDT; CDR2 reads YNNKEL (reference sequence). The CDR3 sequence: CASSQDIGPVRNTIYF. The CDR3 DNA reads TGTGCCAGCAGCCAAGATATAGGACCCGTCCGAAACACCATATATTTT. Full variable domain (remainder filled in from reference TRBV3-1 and TRBJ1-3): DTAVSQTPKYLVTQMGNDKSIKCEQNLGHDTMYWYKQDSKKFLKIMFSYNNKELIINETVPNRFSPKSPDKAHLNLHINSLELGDSAVYFCASSQDIGPVRNTIYFGEGSWLTVV.

The rearrangement joins TRBV24-1 to TRBJ2-5; D perhaps matches TRBD1 (5 bases). The CDR3 spans 15 residues. Germline V gives CDR1 KGHDR, CDR2 SFDVKD. Trimming removed 3 bases from V and 4 bases from J, with 14 bases in between. The CDR3 protein is CATSDPQGSGETQYF. For the CDR3, the DNA is TGTGCCACCAGTGATCCTCAGGGTTCCGGAGAGACCCAGTACTTC.

This clonotype occurred a few times. The V gene is TRBV19, the J gene TRBJ1-2; D not certain. V was trimmed by 4 bases and J by 4 bases, leaving 16 bases between them. Germline V gene data show CDR1 as LNHDA and CDR2 as SQIVND (reference sequence). The CDR3 is 15 amino acids. The CDR3 region is CASSSSHLEVYGYTF. In DNA form, the CDR3 reads TGTGCCAGTAGTAGTTCCCACTTGGAGGTCTATGGCTACACCTTC. Supplemented by reference TRBV19 and TRBJ1-2, the full variable domain reads DGGITQSPKYLFRKEGQNVTLSCEQNLNHDAMYWYRQDPGQGLRLIYYSQIVNDFQKGDIAEGYSVSREKKESFPLTVTSAQKNPTAFYLCASSSSHLEVYGYTFGSGTRLTVV.

The rearrangement uses TRBV6-1 and TRBJ2-3; TRBD1 matches at 8 bases. Germline V gene lookup returns CDR1 MNHNS and CDR2 SASEGT. The CDR3 is 16 amino acids. V dropped 5 bases and J dropped 5; count of bases not matched to a gene: 12. CDR3 amino acids: CASSPMDRALGDTQYF. CDR3 in DNA: TGTGCCAGCAGTCCGATGGACAGGGCGTTGGGAGATACGCAGTATTTT.

The chain combines TRBV20-1 with TRBJ2-5, with TRBD1 as a possible D gene (6 bases). Trimming removed 4 bases from V and 1 base from J, with 7 bases in between. Germline loops: CDR1 DFQATT, CDR2 SNEGSKA (reference sequence). The CDR3 runs 12 residues. DNA of the CDR3: TGCAGTGCTATACAGGGCCAAGAGACCCAGTACTTC. Translated, it gives CSAIQGQETQYF.

In this sample, this clonotype turned up many times. V gene TRBV3-1 combines with J gene TRBJ2-1; D gene uncertain. CDR1 is LGHDT and CDR2 is YNNKEL in the germline V gene (reference sequence). V lost 0 bases to trimming and J lost 0 bases, with 12 bases between them. This CDR3 region has 17 residues. CDR3 DNA sequence: TGTGCCAGCAGCCAAGATGTCGGCGGTAGCTCCTACAATGAGCAGTTCTTC. The encoded protein is CASSQDVGGSSYNEQFF.

The gene calls are TRBV20-1 and TRBJ1-6; D is unclear. V lost 3 bases, J lost 9 bases, and 18 bases lay in between. The CDR3 covers 15 residues. CDR1 and CDR2 from the germline V gene are DFQATT and SNEGSKA (reference sequence). CDR3 residues: CSASRGDKMSSPLHF. The CDR3 nucleotides are TGCAGTGCTAGCCGCGGGGATAAGATGAGTTCACCCCTCCACTTT.

The rearrangement uses TRBV10-1 and TRBJ2-5; D could derive from TRBD1 or TRBD2 (5 bases each). The CDR3 sequence is 15 residues long. Looked up from germline, CDR1 is WNHNN and CDR2 is SYGVQD (reference sequence). Trimming left V 0 bases short and J 5 bases short, with 13 bases between. CDR3 sequence reads: CASSESRVGAETQYF. CDR3 coding DNA: TGCGCCAGCAGTGAGTCGAGGGTCGGGGCGGAGACCCAGTACTTC.

This clonotype came up a few times. The rearrangement links TRBV29-1 to TRBJ1-4; D perhaps matches TRBD1 (5 bases). The CDR3 consists of 13 residues. V lost 5 bases to trimming and J lost 4 bases, with 11 bases between them. Germline values: CDR1 SQVTM, CDR2 ANQGSEA. The CDR3 sequence is CSVTGTDNEKLFF. The CDR3 DNA reads as TGCAGCGTTACAGGAACAGATAATGAAAAACTGTTTTTT.

The rearrangement links TRBV18 to TRBJ1-5; D is perhaps TRBD1 (6 bases). The CDR3 sequence is 15 residues long. V was pared by 6 bases and J by 2 bases, with 14 bases between. The germline gives CDR1 KGHSH, CDR2 LQKENI. Here the CDR3 reads CASSPSHRGNQPQHF. The CDR3 nucleotides are TGTGCCAGCTCTCCCTCGCACAGGGGCAATCAGCCCCAGCATTTT.

This clonotype was seen only a few times. This chain links TRBV27 with TRBJ1-1; 7 bases match TRBD1. CDR3 length: 15 amino acids. Germline V gene sequence: CDR1 MNHEY, CDR2 SMNVEV (reference sequence). Trimming at V came to 5 bases and at J to 1 base, leaving 7 bases not matched to a gene. CDR3 in amino acids: CASSSTGAKNTEAFF. The CDR3 coding sequence is TGTGCCAGCAGTAGCACAGGGGCCAAGAACACTGAAGCTTTCTTT.

The CDR3 region is CASSATIGTSGFSYNEQFF. The CDR3 DNA reads as TGTGCCAGCAGCGCAACGATTGGGACTAGCGGCTTCTCCTACAATGAGCAGTTCTTC. This chain uses TRBV9 with TRBJ2-1; TRBD2 matches 11 bases. The CDR3 spans 19 residues. V was clipped by 3 bases and J by 0 bases; unmatched bases: 11. CDR1 and CDR2 (germline): SGDLS, YYNGEE.

This clonotype has just a few counts. The chain carries TRBV5-1 and TRBJ2-1, with 8 nucleotides matching TRBD2. The CDR3 consists of 16 residues. Germline CDR1 SGHRS, CDR2 YFSETQ. Unmatched junction bases numbered 10, after V lost 3 bases and J lost 5 bases. CDR3 coding DNA: TGCGCCAGCAGCTCGAATCGGGGGGGGACTGACAATGAGCAGTTCTTC. Its protein is CASSSNRGGTDNEQFF.

This clonotype was counted between two and nine times. The chain links TRBV3-1 to TRBJ2-1; 9 positions match TRBD1. Looked up from germline, CDR1 is LGHDT and CDR2 is YNNKEL (reference sequence). Trimming at V came to 7 bases and at J to 5 bases, leaving 9 bases not matched to a gene. CDR3 length: 15 amino acids. The CDR3 sequence: CASTPRDRANNEQFF. The CDR3, as DNA: TGTGCCAGCACACCCCGGGACAGGGCTAACAATGAGCAGTTCTTC.

V usage is TRBV5-1 and J usage is TRBJ2-7, with D possibly being TRBD2 (5 bases). Germline V lookup: CDR1 SGHRS, CDR2 YFSETQ. The CDR3 has 14 residues. Trimming removed 1 base from V and 3 bases from J, with 11 bases in between. CDR3 loop: CASSLQPTNYEQYF. For the CDR3, the DNA is TGCGCCAGCAGCTTGCAACCGACTAACTACGAGCAGTACTTC.

This clonotype was observed at least ten times. The chain carries TRBV10-3 and TRBJ1-1; D gene ambiguous. The CDR3 sequence is 13 residues long. Looked up from germline, CDR1 is ENHRY and CDR2 is SYGVKD. V was pared by 8 bases and J by 3 bases, with 13 bases between. DNA of the CDR3: TGTGCCATCTGTCAGCAGTGGGACACTGAAGCTTTCTTT. Its protein is CAICQQWDTEAFF.

This sequence joins TRBV2 and TRBJ2-2, with TRBD1 matching over 7 bases. The CDR3 covers 14 residues. Germline values: CDR1 SNHLY, CDR2 FYNNEI. The V gene end was trimmed by 7 bases and the J gene end by 3 bases; junction bases not matched to a gene: 5. The CDR3 DNA is TGTGCCAGCAATCGGGACAGACACACCGGGGAGCTGTTTTTT. It yields the protein CASNRDRHTGELFF.

This clonotype showed up just a few times. One end of the junction fails to match germline, which may point to a read error. The rearrangement uses TRBV6-1 and TRBJ2-7, with 9 bases fitting TRBD1. The CDR3 contains 13 residues. From germline, CDR1 is MNHNS and CDR2 SASEGT. CDR3 sequence: CASSRTGDYEQYF. In nucleotides, the CDR3 is TGCGCCAGCAGCCGGACAGGGGACTACGAGCAGTACTTC.

This clonotype has a handful of counts. The CDR3 loop reads CSARTPQRGSTDTQYF. DNA of the CDR3: TGCAGTGCTAGAACCCCCCAGCGGGGGTCCACAGATACGCAGTATTTT. The chain carries TRBV20-1 and TRBJ2-3; TRBD2 agrees at 8 bases. Germline trimming cut 2 bases from V and 2 bases from J; bases unmatched to any gene: 9. This CDR3 has 16 residues. The germline CDR1 and CDR2 sequences are DFQATT and SNEGSKA (reference sequence).